This T cell receptor (beta chain) emerged from a study of Graves' ophthalmopathy and Graves' hyperthyroidism. The wider study: Samples of peripheral blood were obtained at initial diagnosis, prior to treatment of any kind. Notes on the study in general: Its predictions of ophthalmopathy progression gave the model 55% to 71% sensitivity and about 72% specificity.

Beta-chain TCR CDR3 regions were amplified from RNA transcripts. RT-PCR was first run with HTBI primers, then multiplex PCR in a second round. TCRdb ran MiXCR on the multiplex PCR reads and lists one entry per CDR3 protein. The table has some 350,000 distinct CDR3 sequences, approximately 18% seen once; the top ten hold 2.4%. The CDR3 consists of 15 residues. V was clipped by 3 bases and J by 7 bases, with 15 bases between them. Germline V gives CDR1 MNHEY, CDR2 SMNVEV (reference sequence). This clonotype was counted many times. What it recognizes is unknown. The origin of this receptor is an adult woman with stable Graves' hyperthyroidism. The chain combines TRBV27 with TRBJ2-2, with D unresolved. Sequences were obtained from peripheral blood. The CDR3 protein is CASSFYSSTYGELFF. The CDR3 DNA sequence: TGTGCCAGCAGTTTTTATTCGTCAACGTACGGGGAGCTGTTTTTT.